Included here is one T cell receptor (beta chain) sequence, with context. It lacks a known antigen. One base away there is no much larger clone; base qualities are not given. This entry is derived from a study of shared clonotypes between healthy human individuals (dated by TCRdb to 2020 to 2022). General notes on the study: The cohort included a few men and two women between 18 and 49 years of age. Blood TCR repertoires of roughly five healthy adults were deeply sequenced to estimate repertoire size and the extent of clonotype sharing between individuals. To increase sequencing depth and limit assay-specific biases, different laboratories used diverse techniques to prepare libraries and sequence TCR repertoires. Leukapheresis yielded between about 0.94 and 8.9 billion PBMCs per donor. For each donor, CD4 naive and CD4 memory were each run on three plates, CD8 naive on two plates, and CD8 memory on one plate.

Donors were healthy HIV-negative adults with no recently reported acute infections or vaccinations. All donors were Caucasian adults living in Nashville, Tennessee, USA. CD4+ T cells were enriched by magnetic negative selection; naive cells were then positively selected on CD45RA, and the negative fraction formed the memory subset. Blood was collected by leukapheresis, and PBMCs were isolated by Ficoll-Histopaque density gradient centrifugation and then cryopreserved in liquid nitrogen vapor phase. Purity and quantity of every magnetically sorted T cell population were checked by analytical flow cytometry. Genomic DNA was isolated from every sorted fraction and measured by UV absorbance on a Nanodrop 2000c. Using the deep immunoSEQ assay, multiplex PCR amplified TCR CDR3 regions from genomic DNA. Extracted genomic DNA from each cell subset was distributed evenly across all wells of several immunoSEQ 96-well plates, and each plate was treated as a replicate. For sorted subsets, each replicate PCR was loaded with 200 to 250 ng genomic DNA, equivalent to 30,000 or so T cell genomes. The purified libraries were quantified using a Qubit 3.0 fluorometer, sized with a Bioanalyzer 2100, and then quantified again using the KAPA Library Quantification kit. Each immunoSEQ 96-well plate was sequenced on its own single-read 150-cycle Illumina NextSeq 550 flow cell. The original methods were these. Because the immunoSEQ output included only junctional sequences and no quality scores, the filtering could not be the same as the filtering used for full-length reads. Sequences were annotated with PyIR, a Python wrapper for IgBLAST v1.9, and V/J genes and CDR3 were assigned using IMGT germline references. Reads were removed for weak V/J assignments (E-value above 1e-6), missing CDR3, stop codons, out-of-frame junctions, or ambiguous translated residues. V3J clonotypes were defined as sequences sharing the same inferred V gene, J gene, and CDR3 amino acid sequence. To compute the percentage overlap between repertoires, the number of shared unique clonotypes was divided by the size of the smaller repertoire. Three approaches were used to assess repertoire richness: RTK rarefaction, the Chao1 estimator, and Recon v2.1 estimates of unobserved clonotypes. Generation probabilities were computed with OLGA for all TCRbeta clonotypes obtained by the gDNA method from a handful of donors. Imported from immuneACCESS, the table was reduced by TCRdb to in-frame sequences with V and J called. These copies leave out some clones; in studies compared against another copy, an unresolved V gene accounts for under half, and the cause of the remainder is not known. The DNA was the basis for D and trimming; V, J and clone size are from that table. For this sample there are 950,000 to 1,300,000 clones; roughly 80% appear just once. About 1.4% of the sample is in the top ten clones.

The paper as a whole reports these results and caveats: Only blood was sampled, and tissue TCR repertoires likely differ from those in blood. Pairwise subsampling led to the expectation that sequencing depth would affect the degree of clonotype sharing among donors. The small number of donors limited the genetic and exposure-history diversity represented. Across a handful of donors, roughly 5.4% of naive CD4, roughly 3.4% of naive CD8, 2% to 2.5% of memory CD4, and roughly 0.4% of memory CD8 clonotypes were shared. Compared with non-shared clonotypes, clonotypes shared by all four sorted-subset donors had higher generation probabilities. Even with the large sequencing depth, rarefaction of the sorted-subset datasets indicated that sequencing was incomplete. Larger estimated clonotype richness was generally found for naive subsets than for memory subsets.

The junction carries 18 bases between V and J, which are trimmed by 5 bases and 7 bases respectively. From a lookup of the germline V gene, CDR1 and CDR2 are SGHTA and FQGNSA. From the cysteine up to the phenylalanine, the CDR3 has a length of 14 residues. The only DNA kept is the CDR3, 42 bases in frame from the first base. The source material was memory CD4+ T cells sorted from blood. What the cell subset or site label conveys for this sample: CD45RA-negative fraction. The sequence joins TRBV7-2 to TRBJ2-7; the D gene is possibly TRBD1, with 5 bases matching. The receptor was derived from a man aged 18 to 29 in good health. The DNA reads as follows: TGTGCCAGCAGCCTCCTAGGGGCTAGTGGTGAGCAGTACTTC. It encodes CASSLLGASGEQYF.